The next 21 T cell receptor beta chains were all read from a single sample in a study of breast tumors, draining lymph nodes, adjacent tissues (dated by TCRdb to between 2015 and 2016). Libraries were prepared through multiplex PCR. The sequencing machine was an Illumina HiSeq 2000. Clones were called with MiXCR by TCRdb after fastp trimmed the public reads at Q25, and only in-frame beta chains were retained. Entries that share a CDR3 protein sequence are merged under the most common genes and DNA. Within this sample are 250,000 or so distinct CDR3 sequences, with more than 30% of them counted one time only. About 1% of the sample goes to the ten largest clones. The lymph node samples were taken from the axillary draining lymph nodes of breast cancer patients. Sample: axillary lymph node tissue. The receptor set was obtained from a female donor with breast cancer. Some clones in this sample may be carry-over from other donors' samples.

Turning to this clonotype: One base away lies a much larger clone, so this may be a sequencing read error. The gene calls are TRBV6-1 and TRBJ1-4; tentatively, D is TRBD1 (5 bases). V was clipped by 5 bases and J by 7 bases, with 11 bases between them. This CDR3 spans 13 amino acids. Germline assignment: CDR1 MNHNS and CDR2 SASEGT. The CDR3 DNA reads TGTGCCAGCAGTCTCCAGGGTGGTGAAAAACTGTTTTTT. It codes for CASSLQGGEKLFF.

Turning to this clonotype: One end of the junction varies from germline; a read error may be responsible. The chain combines TRBV20-1 with TRBJ1-1; D is unresolved. Germline V gene lookup returns CDR1 DFQATT and CDR2 SNEGSKA (reference sequence). The CDR3 length is 13 residues. The DNA for the CDR3 is TGCAGTGCTAGACCTGGACTGATTTCTGAAGCTTTGTTT. This gives the protein CSARPGLISEALF.

There are a few counts of this clonotype. The chain combines TRBV30 with TRBJ2-5, with 12 bases that match TRBD1. Germline V gene lookup returns CDR1 GTSNPN and CDR2 SVGIG (reference sequence). The CDR3 spans 15 residues. Trimming took 3 bases from V and 4 from J; bases not matched to a gene: 6. The CDR3 is CAWRAGTGGGETQYF. The CDR3 region has the DNA TGTGCCTGGAGGGCCGGGACAGGGGGCGGAGAGACCCAGTACTTC.

The rearrangement joins TRBV15 to TRBJ1-2; D may be TRBD1 (5 bases). Germline CDR1 reads LNHNV; CDR2 reads YYDKDF (reference sequence). The CDR3 extends over 15 amino acids. Trimming stripped 4 bases from V and 1 base from J, with 13 bases between. The CDR3 nucleotides are TGTGCCACCAGCAACGGGGGGGGAGATAACTATGGCTACACCTTC. This gives the protein CATSNGGGDNYGYTF.

This sequence joins TRBV4-2 and TRBJ1-1; tentative D call: TRBD1 (6 bases). V was trimmed by 4 bases and J by 7 bases, leaving 19 bases between them. This CDR3 has 15 amino acids. Germline V CDR1 and CDR2: LGHNA, YNFKEQ. The CDR3, as DNA: TGTGCCAGCAGCCCTTCCCCAGGGGAATGGGGTGAAGCTTTCTTT. It codes for CASSPSPGEWGEAFF.

This clonotype was recorded many times. The chain recombines TRBV2 with TRBJ2-3; a possible D gene is TRBD2 (6 bases). V was trimmed by 3 bases and J by 1 base, leaving 14 bases between them. This CDR3 spans 16 amino acids. Germline CDR1 and CDR2: SNHLY and FYNNEI. The CDR3 DNA reads TGTGCCAGCAGTGATGGCGGATGGGGGGGCACAGATACGCAGTATTTT. Amino acids: CASSDGGWGGTDTQYF.

This clonotype has at least ten counts. The V gene is TRBV4-1, the J gene TRBJ1-5; D gene unclear. Germline V gene data show CDR1 as MGHRA and CDR2 as YSYEKL. There are 14 residues in the CDR3. The V end was cut by 1 base, the J end by 7 bases, with 11 bases between. CDR3 in amino acids: CASSQVRAGQPQHF. The CDR3 DNA reads as TGCGCCAGCAGCCAAGTCAGAGCGGGCCAGCCCCAGCATTTT.

This clonotype was counted many times. The chain has TRBV29-1 and TRBJ2-7; no definite D call. V lost 4 bases, J lost 0 bases, and 7 bases lay in between. Looked up from germline, CDR1 is SQVTM and CDR2 is ANQGSEA. The CDR3 is 12 residues long. CDR3 sequence (DNA): TGCAGCGTTGTTGCGGTCTCCTACGAGCAGTACTTC. Protein product: CSVVAVSYEQYF.

The chain joins TRBV5-1 to TRBJ2-3; D perhaps matches TRBD1 (6 bases). Trimming left V 0 bases short and J 2 bases short, with 10 bases between. CDR3 size: 15 residues. The V gene's germline CDR1 is SGHRS and CDR2 YFSETQ. CDR3 DNA: TGCGCCAGCAGCTTGGAGGGACACGCCACAGATACGCAGTATTTT. Its translation: CASSLEGHATDTQYF.

V gene TRBV20-1 combines with J gene TRBJ2-1, with D possibly called TRBD1 or TRBD2 (6 bases each). Germline CDR1 reads DFQATT; CDR2 reads SNEGSKA (reference sequence). The CDR3 is 15 residues long. V lost 4 bases and J 0 bases, leaving 13 bases between the germline ends. In nucleotides, the CDR3 is TGCAGTGCTAAAAGGGGGGCTAGCTCCTACAATGAGCAGTTCTTC. This encodes CSAKRGASSYNEQFF.

This clonotype came up a few times. A read error may explain this, as a much larger clone is one base away. This chain uses TRBV5-6 with TRBJ1-2; 7 bases agree with TRBD1. The germline V gene encodes CDR1 SGHDT and CDR2 YYEEEE. This CDR3 is built from 15 residues. CDR3 in DNA: TGTGCCGGCAGCTTGGGAGACAGGGCGGGCTATGGCTACACCTTC. It encodes CAGSLGDRAGYGYTF. The full variable domain, with the rest looked up from reference TRBV5-6 and TRBJ1-2, is DAGVTQSPTHLIKTRGQQVTLRCSPKSGHDTVSWYQQALGQGPQFIFQYYEEEERQRGNFPDRFSGHQFPNYSSELNVNALLLGDSALYLCAGSLGDRAGYGYTFGSGTRLTVV.

This clonotype showed up many times. The rearrangement links TRBV11-3 to TRBJ1-3, with D unclear. Germline V lookup: CDR1 SGHNT, CDR2 YENEEA. The V end lost 0 bases, the J end lost 1 base, and 10 bases lay between the germline ends. CDR3 length: 16 amino acids. Here the CDR3 reads CASSLDSSPSGNTIYF. The CDR3 region has the DNA TGTGCCAGCAGCTTAGATTCTTCGCCGTCTGGAAACACCATATATTTT. Combining the CDR3 with reference TRBV11-3 and TRBJ1-3 gives the whole variable domain EAGVVQSPRYKIIEKKQPVAFWCNPISGHNTLYWYLQNLGQGPELLIRYENEEAVDDSQLPKDRFSAERLKGVDSTLKIQPAELGDSAVYLCASSLDSSPSGNTIYFGEGSWLTVV.

This clonotype has only a few counts. The rearrangement joins TRBV4-2 to TRBJ2-3; TRBD2 agrees at 11 bases. This CDR3 has 19 residues. The germline gives CDR1 LGHNA, CDR2 YNFKEQ. The V segment lost 0 bases and the J segment 5 bases; nucleotides outside the gene matches: 13. In DNA form, the CDR3 reads TGTGCCAGCAGCCAAGAATGGGGACTACTAGCGGGAGTTGAAGATACGCAGTATTTT. This sequence encodes CASSQEWGLLAGVEDTQYF.

This clonotype has just a few counts. This chain connects TRBV6-1 to TRBJ2-1; 9 bases fit TRBD1. The CDR3 spans 16 residues. Germline V gene data show CDR1 as MNHNS and CDR2 as SASEGT. J lost 6 bases, V lost 7 bases, and 13 bases had no gene match. This chain's CDR3 is CASTPSTGGHPNEQFF. Here the CDR3 DNA reads TGTGCCAGCACCCCGTCGACAGGGGGTCACCCCAATGAGCAGTTCTTC.

This clonotype was counted at least ten times. The genes are TRBV6-1 and TRBJ1-2; D gene uncertain. This CDR3 spans 13 amino acids. V lost 1 base, J lost 7 bases, and 10 bases lay in between. The V gene's germline CDR1 is MNHNS and CDR2 SASEGT. CDR3 in DNA: TGTGCCAGCAGTGAAGGGACTAATAGTGGCTACACCTTC. The encoded protein is CASSEGTNSGYTF.

Remarks on this clonotype: At one end the junction does not follow the germline gene, possibly because of a read error. This sequence joins TRBV19 and TRBJ2-1; 9 bases are shared with TRBD2. Germline CDR1 LNHDA, CDR2 SQIVND (reference sequence). CDR3 length equals 16 residues. CDR3 nucleotides: TGTGCCAGTGGACCTTCAACGGGACTAGCCTACAATGAACAGTTCTTC. Its protein is CASGPSTGLAYNEQFF. The full variable domain, completed using reference TRBV19 and TRBJ2-1, is DGGITQSPKYLFRKEGQNVTLSCEQNLNHDAMYWYRQDPGQGLRLIYYSQIVNDFQKGDIAEGYSVSREKKESFPLTVTSAQKNPTAFYLCASGPSTGLAYNEQFFGPGTRLTVL.

This clonotype came up a few times. The rearrangement uses TRBV30 and TRBJ2-7; TRBD2 is a possible D gene (5 bases). The CDR3 consists of 14 residues. Per the germline V gene, CDR1 is GTSNPN and CDR2 is SVGIG (reference sequence). V lost 2 bases, J lost 0 bases, and 11 bases lay in between. The CDR3 reads CAWSLMGSSYEQYF. The CDR3 bases are TGTGCCTGGAGTCTGATGGGGAGCTCCTACGAGCAGTACTTC. Looking up the rest from reference TRBV30 and TRBJ2-7 gives the full variable domain: SQTIHQWPATLVQPVGSPLSLECTVEGTSNPNLYWYRQAAGRGLQLLFYSVGIGQISSEVPQNLSASRPQDRQFILSSKKLLLSDSGFYLCAWSLMGSSYEQYFGPGTRLTVT.

Points on this clonotype: A read error may be the cause here, since a much bigger clone is one base away. The V gene is TRBV5-5, the J gene TRBJ2-1; no clear D. This CDR3 region has 15 residues. Trimming took off 4 bases at V and 12 bases at J, with 23 bases between the two ends. Germline V gene data show CDR1 as SGHKS and CDR2 as YYEKEE (reference sequence). The CDR3 region is CASSQDWPQATGQFF. CDR3 DNA: TGTGCCAGCAGCCAAGACTGGCCCCAAGCAACGGGGCAGTTCTTC. The whole variable domain, remainder taken from reference TRBV5-5 and TRBJ2-1, is DAGVTQSPTHLIKTRGQQVTLRCSPISGHKSVSWYQQVLGQGPQFIFQYYEKEERGRGNFPDRFSARQFPNYSSELNVNALLLGDSALYLCASSQDWPQATGQFFGPGTRLTVL.

The chain carries TRBV6-1 and TRBJ2-4; D might be TRBD2 (6 bases). The CDR3 covers 15 residues. The germline CDR1 and CDR2 sequences are MNHNS and SASEGT. V dropped 2 bases and J dropped 5 bases, with 13 bases sitting between them. CDR3 coding DNA: TGTGCCAGCAGTGAATGGAGGGGATTGGAAAACATTCAGTACTTC. Translating it yields CASSEWRGLENIQYF.

This clonotype was found many times. The V and J genes are TRBV20-1 and TRBJ2-1; 10 bases match TRBD2. The CDR3 length is 15 residues. From germline, CDR1 is DFQATT and CDR2 SNEGSKA (reference sequence). With 1 base clipped from V and 5 bases from J, the junction kept 5 bases outside the gene matches. CDR3 nucleotides: TGCAGTGCTAGAGTTCCGCTAGCGGGAGACAATGAGCAGTTCTTC. As protein: CSARVPLAGDNEQFF.

This clonotype was observed many times. The chain has TRBV7-9 and TRBJ2-3; D is uncertain. The CDR3 extends over 15 amino acids. Germline V lookup: CDR1 SEHNR, CDR2 FQNEAQ (reference sequence). V was trimmed by 4 bases and J by 3 bases, leaving 14 bases between them. The CDR3 here is CASSSTRLWTDTQYF. CDR3 nucleotide sequence: TGTGCCAGCAGCTCGACAAGGTTATGGACAGATACGCAGTATTTT.